A single sample gave rise to the 19 T cell receptor beta chains below, sequenced in a study of chronic HIV infection and antiretroviral therapy. TCRdb called the 5' RACE reads again in MiXCR, with one record for every CDR3 protein. This sample carries 45,000 to 60,000 distinct CDR3 sequences, about a fifth of them seen once, and the ten largest clones take 2.8%. Sequencing input: peripheral blood. The receptors shown here come from an adult who had HIV and had not received antiretroviral therapy, or was an uninfected healthy control (not recorded which).

This clonotype was seen only a few times. This chain uses TRBV7-2 with TRBJ1-5; TRBD1 is a possible D gene (5 bases). V was pared by 5 bases and J by 7 bases, with 12 bases between. This CDR3 region has 13 residues. In germline, CDR1 is SGHTA, CDR2 FQGNSA. The DNA for the CDR3 is TGTGCCAGCAGCCTCAGGGATGGACAGCCCCAGCATTTT. Translated, it gives CASSLRDGQPQHF.

The chain employs TRBV27 and TRBJ1-5; D call uncertain. Germline CDR1 reads MNHEY; CDR2 reads SMNVEV (reference sequence). V lost 4 bases to trimming and J lost 0 bases, with 7 bases between them. The CDR3 runs 14 residues. The CDR3 here is CASSSGFSNQPQHF. CDR3 nucleotides: TGTGCCAGCAGTTCGGGGTTTAGCAATCAGCCCCAGCATTTT.

In regard to this clonotype: A much more abundant neighbour one base away suggests this may be a read error. The V and J genes are TRBV28 and TRBJ1-2; D is possibly TRBD1 (6 bases). Germline V lookup: CDR1 MDHEN, CDR2 SYDVKM. The CDR3 is made up of 13 amino acids. The CDR3, as DNA: TGTGCCAGCAGTTTAGCAGGGGACTATGGCGACACCTTC. This translates into CASSLAGDYGDTF.

V usage is TRBV18 and J usage is TRBJ2-5, with D unresolved. The CDR3 runs to 15 residues. V lost 3 bases, J lost 1 base, and 12 bases lay in between. The V gene's germline CDR1 is KGHSH and CDR2 LQKENI. The chain's CDR3 is CASSPREPPQETQYF. CDR3 DNA: TGTGCCAGCTCACCTAGGGAACCACCCCAAGAGACCCAGTACTTC.

This clonotype has just a few counts. J is TRBJ1-2 and V is TRBV28, with TRBD1 matching 8 bases. V lost 4 bases to trimming and J lost 4 bases; unmatched junction nucleotides: 5. The CDR3 is 14 residues long. The V gene's germline CDR1 is MDHEN and CDR2 SYDVKM. In DNA, the CDR3 is TGTGCCAGCAGTTCGCCCGGGACAGGCTATGGCTACACCTTC. Its translation is CASSSPGTGYGYTF.

The V gene is TRBV11-2, the J gene TRBJ2-6; 12 nucleotides line up with TRBD2. V shed 5 bases, J shed 3 bases, and the junction held 14 bases outside the gene matches. CDR3 length equals 20 residues. Germline V gene lookup returns CDR1 SGHAT and CDR2 FQNNGV. CDR3 amino acids: CASSPPPRLLAGGGANVLTF. DNA of the CDR3: TGTGCCAGCAGCCCCCCCCCTCGTTTACTAGCGGGAGGTGGGGCCAACGTCCTGACTTTC. Variable domain in full (rest from reference TRBV11-2 and TRBJ2-6): EAGVAQSPRYKIIEKRQSVAFWCNPISGHATLYWYQQILGQGPKLLIQFQNNGVVDDSQLPKDRFSAERLKGVDSTLKIQPAKLEDSAVYLCASSPPPRLLAGGGANVLTFGAGSRLTVL.

The chain links TRBV28 to TRBJ2-7; 7 nucleotides match TRBD2. The V and J ends lost 6 bases and 9 bases, in that order; junction bases with no gene match: 11. The CDR3 totals 13 residues. Germline V gene data show CDR1 as MDHEN and CDR2 as SYDVKM. DNA for the CDR3: TGTGCCAGCAGGGTGGGGGGGAACGCCTGGCAGTACTTC. This encodes CASRVGGNAWQYF.

The chain joins TRBV28 to TRBJ1-2; 8 bases are shared with TRBD1. This CDR3 region has 15 residues. Germline V gene lookup returns CDR1 MDHEN and CDR2 SYDVKM. V lost 4 bases and J lost 6; bases outside the gene matches: 10. The CDR3 spells CASSSAPGQDDGYTF. The CDR3 nucleotides are TGTGCCAGCAGTTCCGCCCCGGGACAGGACGATGGCTACACCTTC.

This clonotype was seen a few times. The chain combines TRBV11-3 with TRBJ2-2, with D possibly matching TRBD2 (6 bases). CDR3 length: 15 residues. Germline CDR1 reads SGHNT; CDR2 reads YENEEA. Trimming cost V 3 bases and J 2 bases, with 10 bases left between them. CDR3 protein: CASSFRAGNTGELFF. The CDR3 coding sequence is TGTGCCAGCAGCTTCCGCGCGGGAAACACCGGGGAGCTGTTTTTT.

The rearrangement links TRBV28 to TRBJ1-3, with D possibly being TRBD1 (5 bases). This CDR3 spans 14 amino acids. Germline V gives CDR1 MDHEN, CDR2 SYDVKM. V was cut by 9 bases and J by 0 bases, with 12 bases left in between. The CDR3 nucleotides read TGTGCCAGTTCGGCAGGGTCCTCTGGAAACACCATATATTTT. This codes for CASSAGSSGNTIYF.

This clonotype was observed a handful of times. The chain combines TRBV4-1 with TRBJ2-3; 13 bases are shared with TRBD2. Germline CDR1 and CDR2: MGHRA and YSYEKL. The CDR3 consists of 24 residues. Trimming removed 2 bases from V and 0 bases from J; junction bases left unmatched: 23. The CDR3 spells CASSQPPLAAGTSGIPTSTDTQYF. The DNA for the CDR3 is TGCGCCAGCAGCCAACCCCCGTTGGCAGCCGGGACTAGCGGGATACCCACTAGCACAGATACGCAGTATTTT.

This clonotype was found many times. This sequence joins TRBV27 and TRBJ2-3; D is ambiguous. CDR3 size: 14 residues. Trimming took off 3 bases at V and 3 bases at J, with 10 bases between the two ends. From germline, CDR1 is MNHEY and CDR2 SMNVEV (reference sequence). The CDR3 nucleotides are TGTGCCAGCAGTTTGGGTAGTCGGACAGATACGCAGTATTTT. It yields the protein CASSLGSRTDTQYF.

The V call is TRBV28, the J call TRBJ2-4, with 9 bases lining up with TRBD1. The CDR3 sequence is 15 residues long. Germline lookup yields CDR1 MDHEN and CDR2 SYDVKM. Trimming removed 3 bases from V and 6 bases from J; junction bases left unmatched: 6. CDR3 DNA: TGTGCCAGCAGTTTGCCGGGACAGGGAGGAAACATTCAGTACTTC. Translating gives CASSLPGQGGNIQYF. The variable domain in full, completed from reference TRBV28 and TRBJ2-4, reads DVKVTQSSRYLVKRTGEKVFLECVQDMDHENMFWYRQDPGLGLRLIYFSYDVKMKEKGDIPEGYSVSREKKERFSLILESASTNQTSMYLCASSLPGQGGNIQYFGAGTRLSVL.

This clonotype was seen once. CDR3 in DNA: TGTGCCAGCAGCCAAAAGGCGACAGGATTTGTCGTTGGCTACACCTTC. Amino acids: CASSQKATGFVVGYTF. The genes are TRBV4-2 and TRBJ1-2, with D maybe TRBD1 (6 bases). The CDR3 covers 16 residues. CDR1 is LGHNA and CDR2 is YNFKEQ in the germline V gene. The V end was cut by 2 bases, the J end by 7 bases, with 20 bases between.

The V call is TRBV14, the J call TRBJ2-1; D not resolved. Per germline, CDR1 SGHDN and CDR2 FVKESK. The CDR3 is 12 amino acids. Trimming left V 1 base short and J 6 bases short, with 4 bases between. The CDR3: CASSQVANEQFF. The CDR3 nucleotides are TGTGCCAGCAGCCAAGTGGCCAATGAGCAGTTCTTC.

This clonotype was recorded at least ten times. V usage is TRBV6-4 and J usage is TRBJ2-3; D call uncertain. In germline, CDR1 is MRHNA, CDR2 SNTAGT. V was cut by 3 bases and J by 6 bases, with 10 bases left in between. The CDR3 has 13 amino acids. The CDR3 region has the DNA TGTGCCAGCAGTGAACAGTCTAAGGATACGCAGTATTTT. The encoded protein is CASSEQSKDTQYF.

CDR3 nucleotides: TGTGCCAGCAGTGTTCCGGCCAGGCAGTTCTTC. It specifies CASSVPARQFF. J is TRBJ2-1 and V is TRBV2; D gene ambiguous. V dropped 4 bases and J dropped 12 bases, with 10 bases sitting between them. CDR1 SNHLY and CDR2 FYNNEI come from the germline V gene. The length of the CDR3 is 11 residues.

This clonotype has just a few counts. This chain connects TRBV4-1 to TRBJ1-5; D perhaps matches TRBD1 (6 bases). The germline V gene has CDR1 MGHRA and CDR2 YSYEKL. Trimming left V 3 bases short and J 6 bases short, with 12 bases between. The CDR3 length is 14 residues. CDR3 DNA sequence: TGCGCCAGCAGCCAGTCCGGAGGGGGTCAGCCCCAGCATTTT. Translation: CASSQSGGGQPQHF.

The table lists this clonotype with a few counts. This chain joins TRBV9 and TRBJ1-4; D unclear. The V gene's germline CDR1 is SGDLS and CDR2 YYNGEE. CDR3 length: 13 residues. V dropped 0 bases and J dropped 7 bases, with 7 bases sitting between them. CDR3 region: CASSVDVGEKLFF. The CDR3 DNA follows: TGTGCCAGCAGCGTAGATGTGGGTGAAAAACTGTTTTTT.